A selection of T cell receptor beta chains follows, all from one sample in a study of T cell repertoires in cytomegalovirus infection. These receptors' antigens are unknown. TCRdb reanalysed the reads using MiXCR and keeps one entry per CDR3 protein. The repertoire holds about 920,000 distinct CDR3 sequences, with 31% as singletons. Here the sequenced sample was cultured CD8+ T cells from PBMCs, taken from culture after CMV antigen stimulation. The origin of the receptors is a human donor in good health (CMV status not recorded). Some clones in this sample may be carry-over from other donors' samples. The CDR3 runs from the conserved cysteine through the conserved F or W. A D gene is named only where the DNA matches it firmly. A clone size is listed for some rows: how often the clone was seen (once, few, many), or a class if it is expanded.

clone_size | j_call | d_call | v_call | cdr3_nt | cdr3_aa
NA | TRBJ2-2 | NA | TRBV7-8 | TGTGCCAGCAGCTTAGCATGGCGGGCCAACTATGAGGCCGGGGAGCTGTTTTTT | CASSLAWRANYEAGELFF
few | TRBJ2-2 | NA | TRBV4-1 | TGCGCCAGCAGCCACCCGGGCACCGGGGAGCTGTTTTTT | CASSHPGTGELFF
once | TRBJ1-2 | NA | TRBV13 | TGTGCCAGCAGCACCGCCGGGACTTACAACTATGGCTACACCTTC | CASSTAGTYNYGYTF
few | TRBJ2-3 | NA | TRBV7-9 | TGTGCCAGCAGAGGGGAAGGCCGGGGGACCACAGATACGCAGTATTTT | CASRGEGRGTTDTQYF
NA | TRBJ2-2 | NA | TRBV24-1 | TGTGCCACCAGTGCCCCCGGGCACACCGGGGAGCTGTTTTTT | CATSAPGHTGELFF
NA | TRBJ1-5 | TRBD1 | TRBV6-1 | TGTGCCAGCAGCCCGGACAGGCGGGGCAATCAGCCCCAGCATTTT | CASSPDRRGNQPQHF
NA | TRBJ1-6 | NA | TRBV7-6 | TGTGCCAGCAGCTTAGCATCCCCCGACTATAATTCACCCCTCCACTTT | CASSLASPDYNSPLHF
few | TRBJ2-3 | TRBD2 | TRBV5-5 | TGTGCCAGCAGCTTGGTTCCGGGACTATCCACAGATACGCAGTATTTT | CASSLVPGLSTDTQYF
NA | TRBJ1-5 | NA | TRBV4-1 | TGCGCCAGCAGCCTTAAAGATAGGGGATCAGGGTTCAATCAGCCCCAGCATTTT | CASSLKDRGSGFNQPQHF
NA | TRBJ2-1 | NA | TRBV20-1 | TGCAGTGCTAGAGCCAGAGGGAGCAATGAGCAGTTCTTC | CSARARGSNEQFF
NA | TRBJ1-2 | NA | TRBV6-1 | TGTGCCAGCAGTGCTATCCAGGGTTCGTCCCGGGGCTACACCTTC | CASSAIQGSSRGYTF
few | TRBJ1-1 | NA | TRBV6-1 | TGTGCCAGCAGTCGTCGGTGGACTGAAGCTTTCTTT | CASSRRWTEAFF
few | TRBJ2-1 | TRBD2 | TRBV7-9 | TGTGCCAGCAGCTTACGTCCTAGCGGGGGGCCCTACAATGAGCAGTTCTTC | CASSLRPSGGPYNEQFF
few | TRBJ2-5 | TRBD1 | TRBV28 | TGTGCCAGCAGTTTCGAGACAGGGGGCTGGGAGACCCAGTACTTC | CASSFETGGWETQYF
NA | TRBJ2-7 | NA | TRBV19 | TGTGCCAGTAGTTCCGGTCCCGGGACCTACGAGCAGTACTTC | CASSSGPGTYEQYF
NA | TRBJ1-1 | NA | TRBV15 | TGTGCCACCAGCAGAGCGAGAGGTCGGACTGAAGCTTTCTTT | CATSRARGRTEAFF
NA | TRBJ1-3 | NA | TRBV9 | TGTGCCAGCAGCCCACAAGGAGACGAAGACCTGGGAAACACCATATATTTT | CASSPQGDEDLGNTIYF
NA | TRBJ2-3 | NA | TRBV6-6 | TGTGCCAGCAGTACGGACAGCTCAGATACGCAGTATTTT | CASSTDSSDTQYF
NA | TRBJ2-6 | TRBD1 | TRBV7-6 | TGTGCCAGCAGCTCACGGACAGGACTTTACTCTGGGGCCAACGTCCTGACTTTC | CASSSRTGLYSGANVLTF
NA | TRBJ2-1 | TRBD1 | TRBV24-1 | TGTGCCACCAGTGATTTAGGGCAGGGGGACTACAATGAGCAGTTCTTC | CATSDLGQGDYNEQFF
NA | TRBJ2-3 | TRBD2 | TRBV12-3/TRBV12-4 | TGTGCCAGCAGCTTTCTAGCGGGGGGTTACGACGAGACGCCAGAGGGTCAGTATTTT | CASSFLAGGYDETPEGQYF
NA | TRBJ1-4 | NA | TRBV27 | TGTGCCAGCAGTTTATGGCAGGGTCCGGCAACTAATGAAAAACTGTTTTTT | CASSLWQGPATNEKLFF
NA | TRBJ2-3 | TRBD2 | TRBV6-5 | TGTGCCAGCAGTTGGGGACTAGCGGGGGTTTCTAGCACAGATACGCAGTATTTT | CASSWGLAGVSSTDTQYF
NA | TRBJ2-1 | NA | TRBV10-3 | TGTGCCATCACGCTTAGAACAGGGGAGCAGTTCTTC | CAITLRTGEQFF
NA | TRBJ2-7 | NA | TRBV29-1 | TGCAGCGTTGAAGAAGAGGGGGTAGAGTCCTACGAGCAGTACTTC | CSVEEEGVESYEQYF
NA | TRBJ2-7 | NA | TRBV5-1 | TGCGCCAGCAGCTTGGGGGCCGGCACCGAGCAGTACTTC | CASSLGAGTEQYF
NA | TRBJ2-5 | NA | TRBV24-1 | TGTGCCACCAGTGACTTGGACAGCGAGACCCAGTACTTC | CATSDLDSETQYF
NA | TRBJ1-1 | NA | TRBV5-1 | TGCGCCAGCAGGGCGACCGGGACGTCGAACACTGAAGCTTTCTTT | CASRATGTSNTEAFF
few | TRBJ1-4 | NA | TRBV7-6 | TGTGCCAGCAGCTTAAGGCCTACAGGGGAAAAACTGTTTTTT | CASSLRPTGEKLFF
NA | TRBJ1-6 | TRBD1 | TRBV7-6 | TGTGCCAGCAGCCCAGGGGGCAAATCACCCCTCCACTTT | CASSPGGKSPLHF
NA | TRBJ2-1 | TRBD2 | TRBV27 | TGTGCCAGCAGTTTTTTAGCGGGGTTCGACTCCTACAATGAGCAGTTCTTC | CASSFLAGFDSYNEQFF
few | TRBJ2-7 | NA | TRBV7-6 | TGTGCCAGCAGGGGGGGGGGGACAGATTCCTACGAGCAGTACTTC | CASRGGGTDSYEQYF
NA | TRBJ2-1 | TRBD2 | TRBV5-6 | TGTGCCAGCAGCCCCGGGGACTACACATACAATGAGCAGTTCTTC | CASSPGDYTYNEQFF
many | TRBJ2-3 | NA | TRBV27 | TGTGCCAGCAGCCCCGGGACTAGCACAGATACGCAGTATTTT | CASSPGTSTDTQYF
NA | TRBJ2-3 | NA | TRBV6-5 | TGTGCCAGCAGTTACGAGGACACGACAGATACGCAGTATTTT | CASSYEDTTDTQYF
few | TRBJ2-7 | NA | TRBV6-2/TRBV6-3 | TGTGCCAGCAGGAAACCCACTAAGAGGGAATACGAGCAGTACTTC | CASRKPTKREYEQYF
many | TRBJ2-1 | TRBD2 | TRBV12-3/TRBV12-4 | TGTGCCAGCAGTTCCCTAACTAGCGGGGGGGCCTATGAGCAGTTCTTC | CASSSLTSGGAYEQFF
NA | TRBJ2-1 | NA | TRBV5-6 | TGTGCCAGCAGCCTCGGGATCGACAATGAGCAGTTCTTC | CASSLGIDNEQFF
NA | TRBJ1-5 | NA | TRBV7-9 | TGTGCCAGCAGCTCGCTGGACGAGGGGTATCAGCCCCAGCATTTT | CASSSLDEGYQPQHF
few | TRBJ1-1 | NA | TRBV11-2 | TGTGCCAGCAGCTTAGATTTGGTAAACACTGAAGCTTTCTTT | CASSLDLVNTEAFF
NA | TRBJ2-5 | NA | TRBV6-2/TRBV6-3 | TGTGCCAGCAGTTACACGACTCCACAAGAGACCCAGTACTTC | CASSYTTPQETQYF
NA | TRBJ2-2 | TRBD1 | TRBV23-1 | TGCGCCAGCAGTCAATGGAACAGGGGGCGCTACACCGGGGAGCTGTTTTTT | CASSQWNRGRYTGELFF
few | TRBJ2-6 | NA | TRBV4-2 | TGTGCCAGCAGCCTTGTTACTGAGTCTGGGGCCAACGTCCTGACTTTC | CASSLVTESGANVLTF
NA | TRBJ2-1 | NA | TRBV12-3/TRBV12-4 | TGTGCCAGCAGTCCTCCCCTGTACAATGAGCAGTTCTTC | CASSPPLYNEQFF
few | TRBJ2-5 | TRBD1 | TRBV7-9 | TGTGCCAGCAGTTTGACAGGGGGCCCCCGGGAGACCCAGTACTTC | CASSLTGGPRETQYF
NA | TRBJ1-2 | NA | TRBV7-4 | TGTGTCAGCAGCTCAAATACCCCCCGACGTGGCTACACCTTC | CVSSSNTPRRGYTF
NA | TRBJ2-7 | NA | TRBV7-6 | TGTGCCAGCAGCCCTCCTCAGGGCCAACCCTACGAGCAGTACTTC | CASSPPQGQPYEQYF
NA | TRBJ1-2 | NA | TRBV10-3 | TGTGCCATCATGGGCCCTCGTGTTTATGGCTACACCTTC | CAIMGPRVYGYTF
NA | TRBJ2-3 | NA | TRBV20-1 | TGCAGTGCTAGACAGGAATACGAGGGCACAGATACGCAGTATTTT | CSARQEYEGTDTQYF
NA | TRBJ2-3 | NA | TRBV23-1 | TGCGCCAGCAGTCAATCGGACTCAGATACGCAGTATTTT | CASSQSDSDTQYF
many | TRBJ1-1 | NA | TRBV15 | TGTGCCACCAGCAGTTTGGGGAACAGTGCCCTCGAGGCGTCTGAAGCTTTCTTT | CATSSLGNSALEASEAFF
NA | TRBJ1-6 | TRBD1 | TRBV28 | TGTGCCAGCAGTCTCAGGGGGGGATTTTCACCCCTCCACTTT | CASSLRGGFSPLHF
few | TRBJ2-4 | NA | TRBV9 | TGTGCCAGCAGCGTAGAGGCAGGAACGAACATTCAGTACTTC | CASSVEAGTNIQYF
NA | TRBJ2-1 | NA | TRBV9 | TGTGCCAGCAGCGTAGAGGGACACGAGCAGTTCTTC | CASSVEGHEQFF
NA | TRBJ1-2 | NA | TRBV6-2/TRBV6-3 | TGTGCCAGCAGTCCCCCCCGGGACACTTTAAACTATGGCTACACCTTC | CASSPPRDTLNYGYTF
many | TRBJ2-1 | TRBD1 | TRBV7-2 | TGTGCCAGCGCAGTCCAGGGGGCTGACAATGAGCAGTTCTTC | CASAVQGADNEQFF
few | TRBJ1-1 | NA | TRBV6-6 | TGTGCCAGCAGTTACTCTCCAGGGGCCACTGAAGCTTTCTTT | CASSYSPGATEAFF